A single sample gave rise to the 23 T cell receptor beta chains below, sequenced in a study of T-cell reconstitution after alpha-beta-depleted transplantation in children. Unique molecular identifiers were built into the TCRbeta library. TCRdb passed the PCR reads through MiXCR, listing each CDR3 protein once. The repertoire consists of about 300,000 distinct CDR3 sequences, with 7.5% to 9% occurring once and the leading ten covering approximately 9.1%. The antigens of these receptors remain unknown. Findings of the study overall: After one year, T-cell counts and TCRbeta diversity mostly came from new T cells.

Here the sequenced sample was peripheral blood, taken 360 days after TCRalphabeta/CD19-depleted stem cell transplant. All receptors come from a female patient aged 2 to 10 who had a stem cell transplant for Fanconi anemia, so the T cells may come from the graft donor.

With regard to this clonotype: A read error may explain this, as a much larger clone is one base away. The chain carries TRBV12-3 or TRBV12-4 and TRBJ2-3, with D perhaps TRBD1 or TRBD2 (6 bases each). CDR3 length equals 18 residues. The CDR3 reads CACSLRGAGTASTDTQYF. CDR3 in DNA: TGTGCCTGCAGTTTAAGGGGGGCTGGGACTGCCAGCACAGATACGCAGTATTTT.

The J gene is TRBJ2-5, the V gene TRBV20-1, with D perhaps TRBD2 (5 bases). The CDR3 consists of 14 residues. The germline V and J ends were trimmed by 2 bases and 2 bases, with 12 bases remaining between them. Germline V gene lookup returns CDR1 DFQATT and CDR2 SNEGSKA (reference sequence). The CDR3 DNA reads TGCAGTGCTAGAACGATAGCGCGACAAGAGACCCAGTACTTC. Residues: CSARTIARQETQYF.

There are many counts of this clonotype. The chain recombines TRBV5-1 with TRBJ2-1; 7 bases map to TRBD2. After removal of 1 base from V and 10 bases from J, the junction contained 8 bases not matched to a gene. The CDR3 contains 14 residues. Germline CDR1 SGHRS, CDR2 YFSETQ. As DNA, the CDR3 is TGCGCCAGCAGCTTGCGATGGCGGGAGAACGAGCAGTTCTTC. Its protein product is CASSLRWRENEQFF. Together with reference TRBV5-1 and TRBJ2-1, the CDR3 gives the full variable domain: KAGVTQTPRYLIKTRGQQVTLSCSPISGHRSVSWYQQTPGQGLQFLFEYFSETQRNKGNFPGRFSGRQFSNSRSEMNVSTLELGDSALYLCASSLRWRENEQFFGPGTRLTVL.

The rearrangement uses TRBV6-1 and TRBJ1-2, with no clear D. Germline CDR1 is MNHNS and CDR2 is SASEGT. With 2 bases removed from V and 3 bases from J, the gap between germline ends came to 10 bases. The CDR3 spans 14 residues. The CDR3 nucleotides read TGTGCCAGCAGTGAACAGGTCTTTGACTATGGCTACACCTTC. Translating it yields CASSEQVFDYGYTF.

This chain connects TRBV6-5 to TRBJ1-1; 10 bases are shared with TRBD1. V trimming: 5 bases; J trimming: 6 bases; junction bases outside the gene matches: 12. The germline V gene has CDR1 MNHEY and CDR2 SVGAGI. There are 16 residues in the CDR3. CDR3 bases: TGTGCCAGCAGTACCCGGCGGGACAGGGGTGCGTCTGAAGCTTTCTTT. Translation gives CASSTRRDRGASEAFF.

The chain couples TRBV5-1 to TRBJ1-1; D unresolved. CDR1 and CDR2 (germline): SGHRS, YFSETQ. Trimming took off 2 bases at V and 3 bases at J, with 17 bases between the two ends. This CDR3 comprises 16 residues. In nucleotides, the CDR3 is TGCGCCAGCAGCTTCGACCCCACCGAGTGGCACACTGAAGCTTTCTTT. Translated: CASSFDPTEWHTEAFF.

Here the CDR3 DNA reads TGTGCCAGTAGTATAGCGGTAGGGGCGCTTAGCTCCTACAATGAGCAGTTCTTC. It specifies CASSIAVGALSSYNEQFF. J is TRBJ2-1 and V is TRBV19; D is possibly TRBD1 (5 bases). The germline V and J ends were trimmed by 1 base and 0 bases, with 16 bases remaining between them. This CDR3 region has 18 residues. The germline V gene has CDR1 LNHDA and CDR2 SQIVND (reference sequence).

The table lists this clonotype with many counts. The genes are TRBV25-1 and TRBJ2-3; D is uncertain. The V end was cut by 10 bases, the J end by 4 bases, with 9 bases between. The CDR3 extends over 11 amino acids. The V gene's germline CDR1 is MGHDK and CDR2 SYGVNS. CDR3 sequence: CATYSPDTQYF. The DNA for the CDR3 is TGTGCCACCTATAGCCCAGATACGCAGTATTTT.

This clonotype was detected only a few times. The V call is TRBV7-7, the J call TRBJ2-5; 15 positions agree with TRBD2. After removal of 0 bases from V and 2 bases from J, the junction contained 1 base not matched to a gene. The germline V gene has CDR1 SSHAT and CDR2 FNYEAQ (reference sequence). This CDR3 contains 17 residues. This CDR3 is CASSLAGTSGGQETQYF. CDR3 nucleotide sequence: TGTGCCAGCAGCTTAGCCGGGACTAGCGGGGGGCAAGAGACCCAGTACTTC.

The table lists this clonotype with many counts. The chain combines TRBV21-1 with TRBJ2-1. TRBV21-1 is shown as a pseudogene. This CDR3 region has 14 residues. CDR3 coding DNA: TGTGCCAGCATCCCATCCGGATCCTACAATGAGCAGTTCTTC. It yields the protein CASIPSGSYNEQFF.

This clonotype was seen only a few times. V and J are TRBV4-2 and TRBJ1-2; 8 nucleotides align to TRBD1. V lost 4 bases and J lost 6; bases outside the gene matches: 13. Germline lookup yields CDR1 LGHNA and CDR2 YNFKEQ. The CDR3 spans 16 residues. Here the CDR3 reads CASSPQFTDRVHGYTF. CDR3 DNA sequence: TGTGCCAGCAGCCCCCAGTTTACGGACAGGGTTCATGGCTACACCTTC.

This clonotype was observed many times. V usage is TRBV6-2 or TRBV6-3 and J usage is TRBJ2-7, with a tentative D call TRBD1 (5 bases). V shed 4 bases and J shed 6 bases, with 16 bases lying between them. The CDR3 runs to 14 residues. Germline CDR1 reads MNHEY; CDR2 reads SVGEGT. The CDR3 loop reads CASSLDWGLREQYV. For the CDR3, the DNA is TGTGCCAGCAGTTTAGACTGGGGCCTACGCGAGCAGTACGTC.

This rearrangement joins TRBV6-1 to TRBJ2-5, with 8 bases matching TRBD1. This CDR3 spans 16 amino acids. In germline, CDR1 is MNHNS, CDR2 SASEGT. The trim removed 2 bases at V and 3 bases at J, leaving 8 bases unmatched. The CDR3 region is CASSERTGRVEETQYF. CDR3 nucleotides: TGTGCCAGCAGTGAAAGGACAGGGCGGGTAGAAGAGACCCAGTACTTC.

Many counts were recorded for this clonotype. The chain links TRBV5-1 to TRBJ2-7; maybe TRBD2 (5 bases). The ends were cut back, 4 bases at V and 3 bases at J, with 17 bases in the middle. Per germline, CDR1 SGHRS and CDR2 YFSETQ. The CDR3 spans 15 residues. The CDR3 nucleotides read TGCGCCAGCAGCGTCCTTCTAGGGAGAAGCTACGAGCAGTACTTC. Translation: CASSVLLGRSYEQYF.

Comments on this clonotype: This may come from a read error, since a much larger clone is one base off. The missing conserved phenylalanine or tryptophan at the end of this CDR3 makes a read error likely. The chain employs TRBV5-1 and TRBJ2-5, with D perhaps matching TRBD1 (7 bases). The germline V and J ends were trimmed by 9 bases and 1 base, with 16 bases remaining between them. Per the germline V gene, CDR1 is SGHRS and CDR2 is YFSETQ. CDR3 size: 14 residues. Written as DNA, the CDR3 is TGCGCCACTCACAGGGGAGCGGGCCAAGAGACCCAGTACTAC. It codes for CATHRGAGQETQYY.

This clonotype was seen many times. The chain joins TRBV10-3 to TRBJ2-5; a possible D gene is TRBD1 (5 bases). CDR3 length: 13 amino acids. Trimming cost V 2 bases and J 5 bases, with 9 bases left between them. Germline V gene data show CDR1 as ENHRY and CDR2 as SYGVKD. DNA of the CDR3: TGTGCCATCAGTGAGGCAGGGCTGGAGACCCAGTACTTC. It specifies CAISEAGLETQYF.

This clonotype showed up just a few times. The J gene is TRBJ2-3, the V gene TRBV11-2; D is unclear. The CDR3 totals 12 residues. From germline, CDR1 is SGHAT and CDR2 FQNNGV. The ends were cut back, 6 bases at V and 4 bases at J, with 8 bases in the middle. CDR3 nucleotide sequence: TGTGCCAGCAGGGTTTCTCCAGATACGCAGTATTTT. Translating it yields CASRVSPDTQYF.

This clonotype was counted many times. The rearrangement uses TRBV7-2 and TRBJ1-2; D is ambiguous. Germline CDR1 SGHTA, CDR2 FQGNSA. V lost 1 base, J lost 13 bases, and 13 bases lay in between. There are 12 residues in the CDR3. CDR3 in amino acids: CASSLVRRLGTF. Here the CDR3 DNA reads TGTGCCAGCAGCTTAGTCCGTCGGCTGGGCACCTTC.

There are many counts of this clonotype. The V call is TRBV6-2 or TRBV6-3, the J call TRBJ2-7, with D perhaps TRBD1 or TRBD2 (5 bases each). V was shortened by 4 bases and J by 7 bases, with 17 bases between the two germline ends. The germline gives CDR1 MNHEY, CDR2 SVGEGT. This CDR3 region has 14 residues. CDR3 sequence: CASSFGTGFGEQYF. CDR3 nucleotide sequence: TGTGCCAGCAGTTTCGGGACGGGGTTCGGAGAGCAGTACTTC.

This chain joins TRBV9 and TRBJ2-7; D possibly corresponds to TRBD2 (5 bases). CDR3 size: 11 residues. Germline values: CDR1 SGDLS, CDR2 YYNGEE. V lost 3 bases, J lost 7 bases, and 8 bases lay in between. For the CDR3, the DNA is TGTGCCAGCAGCGAGCCGGGGGAGCAGTACTTC. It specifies CASSEPGEQYF. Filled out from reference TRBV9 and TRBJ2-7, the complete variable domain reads DSGVTQTPKHLITATGQRVTLRCSPRSGDLSVYWYQQSLDQGLQFLIQYYNGEERAKGNILERFSAQQFPDLHSELNLSSLELGDSALYFCASSEPGEQYFGPGTRLTVT.

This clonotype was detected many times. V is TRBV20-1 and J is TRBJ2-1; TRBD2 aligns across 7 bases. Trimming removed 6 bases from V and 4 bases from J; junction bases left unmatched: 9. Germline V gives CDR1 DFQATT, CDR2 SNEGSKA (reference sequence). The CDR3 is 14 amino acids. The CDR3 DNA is TGCAGTGCCCCCGGGGAGCGGGAATACAATGAGCAGTTCTTC. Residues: CSAPGEREYNEQFF.

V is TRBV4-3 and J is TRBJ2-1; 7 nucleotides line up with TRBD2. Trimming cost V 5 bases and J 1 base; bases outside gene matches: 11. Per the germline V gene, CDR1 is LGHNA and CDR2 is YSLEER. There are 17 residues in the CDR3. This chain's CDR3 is CASSTHIGRGSYNEQFF. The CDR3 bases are TGCGCCAGCAGCACCCACATAGGGAGGGGATCCTACAATGAGCAGTTCTTC.

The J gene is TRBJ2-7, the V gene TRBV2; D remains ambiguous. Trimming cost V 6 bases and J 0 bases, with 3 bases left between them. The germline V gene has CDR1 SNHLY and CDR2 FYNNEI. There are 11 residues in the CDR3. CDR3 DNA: TGTGCCAGCAGAAACTCCTACGAGCAGTACTTC. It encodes CASRNSYEQYF.